These 16 T cell receptor beta chains originate from one sample sequenced in a study of post-analysis software for immune sequencing data. These TCRs are of unknown antigen specificity. Study results and limitations: Compared with controls, patients had more of about 5 TRBV segments, including TRBV5-6, TRBV5-1 and TRBV20-1.

The TCR beta cDNA libraries carried unique molecular identifiers. One entry per CDR3 protein results from TCRdb running MiXCR on the PCR reads. The top ten hold over 1.2% of the sample, which has about 150,000 distinct CDR3 sequences, 30% seen once. Sequenced sample: blood. The receptors come from a girl aged 5 to 17 with multiple sclerosis.

This clonotype was counted at least ten times. The genes are TRBV20-1 and TRBJ2-1; D gene uncertain. Germline V gene sequence: CDR1 DFQATT, CDR2 SNEGSKA (reference sequence). V was trimmed by 0 bases and J by 2 bases, leaving 14 bases between them. This CDR3 is built from 16 residues. CDR3 residues: CSARDTLYAPYNEQFF. The DNA of the CDR3 is TGCAGTGCTAGAGATACCCTTTACGCCCCCTACAATGAGCAGTTCTTC.

This clonotype was counted ten times or more. The V call is TRBV10-3, the J call TRBJ1-2; 7 bases align to TRBD1. V lost 6 bases to trimming and J lost 3 bases; unmatched junction nucleotides: 7. The CDR3 loop spans 14 amino acids. The germline gives CDR1 ENHRY, CDR2 SYGVKD. The CDR3 sequence is CAIRGDRGDYGYTF. CDR3 in DNA: TGTGCCATCAGGGGGGACAGAGGGGACTATGGCTACACCTTC.

Ten or more counts support this clonotype. The rearrangement uses TRBV7-9 and TRBJ2-4; 10 positions agree with TRBD2. The CDR3 spans 18 residues. V shed 1 base and J 3 bases; nucleotides not matched to a gene: 9. Germline loops: CDR1 SEHNR, CDR2 FQNEAQ (reference sequence). CDR3 residues: CASSLVAGGSWDKNIQYF. The CDR3 region has the DNA TGTGCCAGCAGCTTAGTAGCGGGAGGAAGTTGGGACAAAAACATTCAGTACTTC.

On this clonotype: This clone may be a read error of a much larger clone one base away. The V and J genes are TRBV7-9 and TRBJ2-5; 9 bases fit TRBD1. Germline loops: CDR1 SEHNR, CDR2 FQNEAQ (reference sequence). With 10 bases clipped from V and 6 bases from J, the junction kept 15 bases outside the gene matches. The CDR3 contains 15 residues. CDR3 sequence reads: CAISSPGQGGKTQYF. The CDR3 DNA reads TGTGCCATCAGTTCACCGGGACAGGGAGGCAAGACCCAGTACTTC.

This clonotype was detected many times. The chain joins TRBV4-1 to TRBJ2-7; 7 bases fit TRBD1. Per germline, CDR1 MGHRA and CDR2 YSYEKL. The V segment lost 8 bases and the J segment 1 base; nucleotides outside the gene matches: 2. This CDR3 contains 12 residues. The chain's CDR3 is CASRGQSYEQYF. CDR3 coding DNA: TGCGCCAGCCGGGGACAGTCCTACGAGCAGTACTTC.

Notes on this clonotype: This may arise from a read error, as a much more abundant clone is one base away. The CDR3 spells CASSRGTVGEQYF. CDR3 bases: TGTGCCAGCAGTCGGGGGACGGTCGGCGAGCAGTACTTC. V is TRBV27 and J is TRBJ2-5, with TRBD2 as a possible D gene (6 bases). The DNA matches TRBJ2-7 better at its end, which makes the J call doubtful. CDR1 is MNHEY, CDR2 SMNVEV, per germline (reference sequence). This CDR3 spans 13 amino acids.

This clonotype showed up just a few times. One end of the junction varies from germline; a read error may be responsible. The rearrangement links TRBV20-1 to TRBJ2-7; D not resolved. The CDR3 extends over 13 amino acids. Germline CDR1 and CDR2: DFQATT and SNEGSKA (reference sequence). The CDR3 here is CSARAPEPYGQYF. The CDR3 DNA follows: TGCAGTGCTAGAGCCCCAGAACCCTACGGGCAGTACTTC.

Ten or more counts support this clonotype. The J gene is TRBJ2-3, the V gene TRBV6-6; weak D call: TRBD2 (6 bases). The germline V gene has CDR1 MNHNY and CDR2 SVGAGI (reference sequence). V dropped 7 bases and J dropped 2 bases, with 16 bases sitting between them. The CDR3 consists of 15 residues. The CDR3 nucleotides are TGTGCCAGCAATCACTGGGACTTATCCACAGATACGCAGTATTTT. Protein sequence: CASNHWDLSTDTQYF.

On this clonotype itself: Just one base apart from a much larger clone, this may be a read error. The CDR3 DNA reads as TGTGCCAGCAGTCCAATAGCGGGAGGAAGGACAGATGCGCAGTATTTT. Its translation is CASSPIAGGRTDAQYF. The genes are TRBV12-3 or TRBV12-4 and TRBJ2-3; TRBD2 agrees at 10 bases. The CDR3 spans 16 residues.

This clonotype was observed many times. This chain uses TRBV12-3 or TRBV12-4 with TRBJ1-2; D is perhaps TRBD1 (5 bases). The CDR3 contains 16 residues. V dropped 3 bases and J dropped 8 bases, with 22 bases sitting between them. The CDR3 spells CASSLSRGAGDMGYTF. CDR3 nucleotide sequence: TGTGCCAGCAGTTTGTCAAGGGGCGCCGGTGATATGGGCTACACCTTC.

Points on this clonotype: The junction departs from the called germline gene at one end, perhaps through a read error. The V gene is TRBV7-7, the J gene TRBJ2-5; D gene uncertain. This CDR3 has 14 amino acids. Germline CDR1 reads SSHAT; CDR2 reads FNYEAQ (reference sequence). The CDR3 reads CANSTLTTFNEQYF. CDR3 DNA sequence: TGTGCCAACAGCACCTTAACTACGTTCAATGAGCAGTACTTC.

Turning to this clonotype: Given a much more abundant clone one base away, this may be a read error. The V call is TRBV12-3 or TRBV12-4, the J call TRBJ2-3; 11 bases match TRBD2. CDR3 length: 17 residues. CDR3 DNA sequence: TGTGCCAGCAGCCCCAGTCCCACTAGCGGGAGCACAGATGCGCAGTATTTT. As protein: CASSPSPTSGSTDAQYF.

Only one count was recorded for this clonotype. The DNA for the CDR3 is TGCGCCAGCAGCTTGGTCGCCGAACTGGGGGAGCAGTACTTC. Protein sequence: CASSLVAELGEQYF. The chain uses TRBV5-1 and TRBJ2-7; D uncertain. The germline CDR1 and CDR2 sequences are SGHRS and YFSETQ. V was shortened by 0 bases and J by 7 bases, with 14 bases between the two germline ends. The CDR3 length is 14 residues.

There are many counts of this clonotype. V and J are TRBV5-1 and TRBJ2-1; the match to TRBD1 covers 9 bases. This CDR3 contains 15 residues. The germline V gene has CDR1 SGHRS and CDR2 YFSETQ. With 2 bases clipped from V and 1 base from J, the junction kept 1 base outside the gene matches. DNA of the CDR3: TGCGCCAGCAGCTTAGGGACAGGGTCCTACAATGAGCAGTTCTTC. Encoded protein: CASSLGTGSYNEQFF.

Note on this clonotype: A much larger clone lies a single base off, so this may be a read error. The chain joins TRBV27 to TRBJ1-6, with 7 bases lining up with TRBD1. The trim removed 6 bases at V and 8 bases at J, leaving 10 bases unmatched. Per germline, CDR1 MNHEY and CDR2 SMNVEV (reference sequence). CDR3 length equals 15 residues. CDR3 sequence reads: CASRKGAQVYSPLHF. DNA for the CDR3: TGTGCCAGCAGGAAGGGGGCGCAGGTTTATTCACCCCTCCACTTT.

J is TRBJ2-1 and V is TRBV18; D may be TRBD1 (5 bases). With 6 bases removed from V and 6 bases from J, the gap between germline ends came to 21 bases. Germline lookup yields CDR1 KGHSH and CDR2 LQKENI. The CDR3 runs to 16 residues. CDR3: CASSDKPQGNGNEQFF. CDR3 nucleotides: TGTGCCAGCTCGGACAAGCCTCAGGGAAATGGCAATGAGCAGTTCTTC.